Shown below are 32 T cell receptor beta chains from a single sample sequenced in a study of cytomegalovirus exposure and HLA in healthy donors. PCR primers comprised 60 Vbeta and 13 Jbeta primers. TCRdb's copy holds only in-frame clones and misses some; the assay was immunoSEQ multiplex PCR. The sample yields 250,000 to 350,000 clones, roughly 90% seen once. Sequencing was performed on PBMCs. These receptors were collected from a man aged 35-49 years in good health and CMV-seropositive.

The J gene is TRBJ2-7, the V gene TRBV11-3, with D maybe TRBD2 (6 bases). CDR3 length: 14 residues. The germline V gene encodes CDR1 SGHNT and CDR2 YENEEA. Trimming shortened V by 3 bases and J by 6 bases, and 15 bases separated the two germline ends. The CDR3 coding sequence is TGTGCCAGCAGCTTGACGGGACTCCAGAGCGAGCAGTACTTC. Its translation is CASSLTGLQSEQYF.

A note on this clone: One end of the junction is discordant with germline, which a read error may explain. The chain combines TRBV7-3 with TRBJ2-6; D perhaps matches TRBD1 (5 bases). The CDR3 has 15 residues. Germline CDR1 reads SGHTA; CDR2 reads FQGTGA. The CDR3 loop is CASSSGFAGANVLAF. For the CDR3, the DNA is TGTGCCAGCAGCTCAGGGTTTGCTGGGGCCAACGTCCTGGCTTTC. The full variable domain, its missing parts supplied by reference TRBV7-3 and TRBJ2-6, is GAGVSQTPSNKVTEKGKYVELRCDPISGHTALYWYRQSLGQGPEFLIYFQGTGAADDSGLPNDRFFAVRPEGSVSTLKIQRTERGDSAVYLCASSSGFAGANVLAFGAGSRLTVL.

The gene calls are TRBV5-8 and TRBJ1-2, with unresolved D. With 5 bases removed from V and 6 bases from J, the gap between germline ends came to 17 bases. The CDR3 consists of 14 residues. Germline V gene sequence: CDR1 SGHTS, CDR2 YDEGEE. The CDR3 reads CASRLRAASHGYTF. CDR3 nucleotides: TGTGCCAGCAGGCTGCGGGCCGCGAGCCATGGCTACACCTTC.

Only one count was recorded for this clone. The CDR3: CASSAGTGTTDTQYF. CDR3 sequence (DNA): TGTGCCAGCAGCGCCGGGACAGGGACCACAGATACGCAGTATTTT. V is TRBV9 and J is TRBJ2-3; 9 bases line up with TRBD1. Per the germline V gene, CDR1 is SGDLS and CDR2 is YYNGEE. The V segment lost 3 bases and the J segment 2 bases; nucleotides outside the gene matches: 4. The length of the CDR3 is 15 residues.

The CDR3 sequence: CASSPPKGVTSGETQYF. The CDR3 DNA reads as TGCGCCAGCAGCCCCCCTAAAGGGGTTACTAGCGGGGAGACCCAGTACTTC. The J gene is TRBJ2-5, the V gene TRBV5-1, with 9 bases matching TRBD2. The V gene end was trimmed by 4 bases and the J gene end by 5 bases; junction bases not matched to a gene: 15. This CDR3 spans 17 amino acids. Germline loops: CDR1 SGHRS, CDR2 YFSETQ.

CDR3 sequence reads: CASSSDRGSLWYGYTF. The DNA for the CDR3 is TGCGCCAGCAGCTCGGACAGGGGGAGCCTATGGTATGGCTACACCTTC. The chain carries TRBV5-1 and TRBJ1-2; 10 positions match TRBD1. The CDR3 spans 16 residues. Germline V gene lookup returns CDR1 SGHRS and CDR2 YFSETQ. V was clipped by 3 bases and J by 5 bases; unmatched bases: 10.

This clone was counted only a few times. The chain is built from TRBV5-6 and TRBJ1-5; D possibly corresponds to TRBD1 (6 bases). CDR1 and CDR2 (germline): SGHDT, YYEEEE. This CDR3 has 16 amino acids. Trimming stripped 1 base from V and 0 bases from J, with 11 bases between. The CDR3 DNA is TGTGCCAGCAGCTTGTCTTGGACAGATAGCAATCAGCCCCAGCATTTT. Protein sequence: CASSLSWTDSNQPQHF.

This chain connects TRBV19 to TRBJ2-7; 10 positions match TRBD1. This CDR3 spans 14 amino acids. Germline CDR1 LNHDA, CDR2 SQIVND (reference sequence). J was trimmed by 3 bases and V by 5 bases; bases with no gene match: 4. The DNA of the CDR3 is TGTGCCAGTAGTCCCGGGACAGGGGACTACGAGCAGTACTTC. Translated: CASSPGTGDYEQYF.

The CDR3 DNA sequence: TGTGCCAGCAGTTTAAATAGAGACACAGATACGCAGTATTTT. The encoded protein is CASSLNRDTDTQYF. This chain joins TRBV28 and TRBJ2-3; no clear D gene. Deletions cut 2 bases from V and 2 bases from J, with 8 bases between. Germline assignment: CDR1 MDHEN and CDR2 SYDVKM. This CDR3 contains 14 residues.

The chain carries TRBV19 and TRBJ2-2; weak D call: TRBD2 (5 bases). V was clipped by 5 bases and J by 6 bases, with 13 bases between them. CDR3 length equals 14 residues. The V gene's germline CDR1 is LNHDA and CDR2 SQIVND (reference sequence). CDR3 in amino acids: CASSVGSHAGELFF. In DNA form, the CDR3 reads TGTGCCAGTAGTGTTGGGAGCCATGCCGGGGAGCTGTTTTTT. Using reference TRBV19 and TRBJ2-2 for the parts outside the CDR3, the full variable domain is DGGITQSPKYLFRKEGQNVTLSCEQNLNHDAMYWYRQDPGQGLRLIYYSQIVNDFQKGDIAEGYSVSREKKESFPLTVTSAQKNPTAFYLCASSVGSHAGELFFGEGSRLTVL.

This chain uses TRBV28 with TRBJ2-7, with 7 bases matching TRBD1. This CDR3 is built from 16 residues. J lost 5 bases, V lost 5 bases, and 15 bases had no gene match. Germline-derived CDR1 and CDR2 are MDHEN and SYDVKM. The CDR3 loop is CASSLFSLRGSHEQYF. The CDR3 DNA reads TGTGCCAGCAGTCTTTTCTCTCTCAGGGGGAGTCACGAGCAGTACTTC.

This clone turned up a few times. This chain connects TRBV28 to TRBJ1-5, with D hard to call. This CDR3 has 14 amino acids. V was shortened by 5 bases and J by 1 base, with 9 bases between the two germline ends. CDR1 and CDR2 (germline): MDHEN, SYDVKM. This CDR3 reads CASSDRFSNQPQHF. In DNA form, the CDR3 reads TGTGCCAGCAGTGATCGGTTCAGCAATCAGCCCCAGCATTTT.

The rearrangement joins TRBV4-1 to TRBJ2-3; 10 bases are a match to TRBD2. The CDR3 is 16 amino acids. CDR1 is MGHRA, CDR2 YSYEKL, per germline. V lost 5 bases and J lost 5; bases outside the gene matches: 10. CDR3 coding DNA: TGCGCCAGCAGCTACCTATCTAGCGGGAGTGGAGATACGCAGTATTTT. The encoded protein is CASSYLSSGSGDTQYF.

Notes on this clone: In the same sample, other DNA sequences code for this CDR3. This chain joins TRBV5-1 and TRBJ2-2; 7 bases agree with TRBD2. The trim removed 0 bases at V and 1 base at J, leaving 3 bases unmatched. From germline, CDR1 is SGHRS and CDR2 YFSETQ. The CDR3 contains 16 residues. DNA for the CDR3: TGCGCCAGCAGCTTGGGTCCGGGGGGGAACACCGGGGAGCTGTTTTTT. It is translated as CASSLGPGGNTGELFF.

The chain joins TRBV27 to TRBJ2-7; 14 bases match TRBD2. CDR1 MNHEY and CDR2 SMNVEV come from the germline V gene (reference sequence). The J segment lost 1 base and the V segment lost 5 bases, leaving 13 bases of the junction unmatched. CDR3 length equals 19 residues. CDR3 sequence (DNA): TGTGCCAGCAGTCTCGCCCCGACTAGCGGGGGGGCCTATTCCTACGAGCAGTACTTC. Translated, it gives CASSLAPTSGGAYSYEQYF.

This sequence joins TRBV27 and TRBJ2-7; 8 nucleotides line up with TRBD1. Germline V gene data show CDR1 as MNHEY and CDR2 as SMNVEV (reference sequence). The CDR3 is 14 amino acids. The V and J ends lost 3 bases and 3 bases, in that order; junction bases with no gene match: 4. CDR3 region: CASSLTGVNYEQYF. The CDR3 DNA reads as TGTGCCAGCAGTTTGACAGGGGTCAACTACGAGCAGTACTTC.

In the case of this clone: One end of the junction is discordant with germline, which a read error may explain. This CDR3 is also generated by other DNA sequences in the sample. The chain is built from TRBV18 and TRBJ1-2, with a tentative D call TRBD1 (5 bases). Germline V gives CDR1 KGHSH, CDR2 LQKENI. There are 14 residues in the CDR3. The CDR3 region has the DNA TGCGCCAGCTCAGTAGAAGGGGCGTACTATGGCTACACCTTC. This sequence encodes CASSVEGAYYGYTF.

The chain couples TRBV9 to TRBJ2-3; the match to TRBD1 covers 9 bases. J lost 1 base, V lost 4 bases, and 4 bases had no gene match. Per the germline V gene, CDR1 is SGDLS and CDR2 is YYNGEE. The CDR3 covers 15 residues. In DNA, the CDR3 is TGTGCCAGCAGCTATCGGACAGGGGGCACAGATACGCAGTATTTT. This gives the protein CASSYRTGGTDTQYF.

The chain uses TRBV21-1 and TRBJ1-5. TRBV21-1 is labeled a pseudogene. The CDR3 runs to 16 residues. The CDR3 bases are TGTGCCAGCAGCCACCCGTGGGAGGGAAGCAATCAGCCCCAGCATTTT. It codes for CASSHPWEGSNQPQHF.

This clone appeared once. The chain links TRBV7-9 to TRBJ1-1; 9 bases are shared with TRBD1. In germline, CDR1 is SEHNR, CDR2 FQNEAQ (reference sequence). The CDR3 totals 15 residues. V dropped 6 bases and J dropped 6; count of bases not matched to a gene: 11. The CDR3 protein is CASSRQQGARSEAFF. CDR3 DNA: TGTGCCAGCAGTCGCCAACAGGGGGCGAGGTCTGAAGCTTTCTTT.

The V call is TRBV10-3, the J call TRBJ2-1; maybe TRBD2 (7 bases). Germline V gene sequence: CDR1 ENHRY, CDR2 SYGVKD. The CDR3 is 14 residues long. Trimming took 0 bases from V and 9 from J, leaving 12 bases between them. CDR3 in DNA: TGTGCCATCAGTGAGTCAGGGGGGGCGGTTGAGCAGTTCTTC. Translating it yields CAISESGGAVEQFF.

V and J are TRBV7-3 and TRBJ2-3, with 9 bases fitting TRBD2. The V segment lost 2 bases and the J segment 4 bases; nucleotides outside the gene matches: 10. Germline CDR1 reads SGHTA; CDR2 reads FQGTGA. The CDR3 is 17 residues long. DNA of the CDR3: TGTGCCAGCAGCTTATTTAGTGCGGGAGGGGCCGCAGATACGCAGTATTTT. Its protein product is CASSLFSAGGAADTQYF. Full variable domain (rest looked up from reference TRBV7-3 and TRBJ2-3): GAGVSQTPSNKVTEKGKYVELRCDPISGHTALYWYRQSLGQGPEFLIYFQGTGAADDSGLPNDRFFAVRPEGSVSTLKIQRTERGDSAVYLCASSLFSAGGAADTQYFGPGTRLTVL.

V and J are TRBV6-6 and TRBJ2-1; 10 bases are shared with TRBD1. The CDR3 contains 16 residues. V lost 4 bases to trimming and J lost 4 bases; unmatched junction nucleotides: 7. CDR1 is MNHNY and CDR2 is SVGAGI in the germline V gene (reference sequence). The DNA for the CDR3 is TGTGCCAGCAGTTTACAAGGACAGGGGGGTTACAATGAGCAGTTCTTC. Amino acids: CASSLQGQGGYNEQFF.

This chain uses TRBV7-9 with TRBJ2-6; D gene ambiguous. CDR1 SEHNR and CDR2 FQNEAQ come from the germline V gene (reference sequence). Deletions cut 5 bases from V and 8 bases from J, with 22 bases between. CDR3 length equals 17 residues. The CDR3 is CASSRPMWVYSPNVLTF. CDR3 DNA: TGTGCCAGCAGCCGACCCATGTGGGTTTACAGTCCCAACGTCCTGACTTTC.

This CDR3 reads CASLVRSSQSRGYTF. In DNA form, the CDR3 reads TGTGCCAGCCTAGTAAGGAGCAGCCAGAGTCGGGGCTACACCTTC. J is TRBJ1-2 and V is TRBV28; unclear D gene. This CDR3 is built from 15 residues. V lost 8 bases and J 8 bases, leaving 24 bases between the germline ends. Germline V gene lookup returns CDR1 MDHEN and CDR2 SYDVKM.

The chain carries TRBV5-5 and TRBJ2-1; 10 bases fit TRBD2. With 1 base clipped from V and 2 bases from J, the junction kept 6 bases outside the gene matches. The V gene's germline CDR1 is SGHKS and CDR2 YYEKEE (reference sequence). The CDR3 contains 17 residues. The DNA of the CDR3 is TGTGCCAGCAGCTTGAGACACCTAGCGGGAGCCTACAATGAGCAGTTCTTC. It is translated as CASSLRHLAGAYNEQFF.

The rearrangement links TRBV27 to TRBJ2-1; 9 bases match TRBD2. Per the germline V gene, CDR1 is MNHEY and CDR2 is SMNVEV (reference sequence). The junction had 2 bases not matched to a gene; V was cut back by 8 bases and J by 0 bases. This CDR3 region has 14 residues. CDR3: CASLSGSSYNEQFF. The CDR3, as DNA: TGTGCCAGCCTTAGCGGGAGCTCCTACAATGAGCAGTTCTTC.

CDR3 protein: CASSSTGGSKNIQYF. The DNA for the CDR3 is TGTGCCAGCAGCTCCACAGGGGGCTCCAAAAACATTCAGTACTTC. The J gene is TRBJ2-4, the V gene TRBV7-9, with 9 bases lining up with TRBD1. V lost 4 bases, J lost 2 bases, and 3 bases stayed unmatched. The CDR3 consists of 15 residues. The germline gives CDR1 SEHNR, CDR2 FQNEAQ (reference sequence).

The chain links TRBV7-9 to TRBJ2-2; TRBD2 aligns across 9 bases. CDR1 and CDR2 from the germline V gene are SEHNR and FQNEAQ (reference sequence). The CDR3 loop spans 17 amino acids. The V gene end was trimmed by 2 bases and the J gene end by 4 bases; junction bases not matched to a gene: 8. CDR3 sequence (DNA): TGTGCCAGCAGCTTACCCCTTAGCGGGAGTAGCACCGGGGAGCTGTTTTTT. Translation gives CASSLPLSGSSTGELFF.

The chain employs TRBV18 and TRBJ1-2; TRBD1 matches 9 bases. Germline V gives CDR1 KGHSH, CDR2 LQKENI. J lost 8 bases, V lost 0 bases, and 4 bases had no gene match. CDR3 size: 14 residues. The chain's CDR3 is CASSPPAGTGGYTF. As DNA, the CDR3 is TGTGCCAGCTCACCACCGGCCGGGACAGGGGGCTACACCTTC.

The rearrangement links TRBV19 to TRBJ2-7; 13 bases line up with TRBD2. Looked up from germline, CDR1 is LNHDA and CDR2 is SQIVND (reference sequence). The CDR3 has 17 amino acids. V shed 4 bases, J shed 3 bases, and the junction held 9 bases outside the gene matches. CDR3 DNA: TGTGCCAGTAGTACCCGACTAGCGGGAGGATCGGGCTACGAGCAGTACTTC. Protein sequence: CASSTRLAGGSGYEQYF.

The CDR3 DNA is TGTGCCAGCAGTCCCGGGTTGGGGCTGAGAGCTTTCTTT. Encoded protein: CASSPGLGLRAFF. The rearrangement uses TRBV27 and TRBJ1-1; D may be TRBD1 (5 bases). V dropped 5 bases and J dropped 10 bases, with 17 bases sitting between them. There are 13 residues in the CDR3. The germline V gene has CDR1 MNHEY and CDR2 SMNVEV (reference sequence).